These 26 T cell receptor beta chains were sequenced from one sample in a study of blood T cell repertoires in COVID-19. The assay was immunoSEQ multiplex PCR, and TCRdb's table has in-frame clones only and misses some. The sample holds 470,000 or so clones; 70% to 90% are singletons and the top ten take about 2.1%. The specimen was PBMCs or T cells enriched from blood (not recorded which). These receptors were taken from a woman younger than 35 with acute COVID-19.

The chain combines TRBV3-1 (or the pseudogene TRBV3-2) with TRBJ1-1; D unclear. This CDR3 comprises 15 residues. Deletions cut 0 bases from V and 0 bases from J, with 8 bases between. In germline, CDR1 is LGHDT, CDR2 YNNKEL (reference sequence). For the CDR3, the DNA is TGTGCCAGCAGCCAAGACGCGCTCATGAACACTGAAGCTTTCTTT. Translation: CASSQDALMNTEAFF.

The chain recombines TRBV6-2 or TRBV6-3 with TRBJ2-3; 8 positions agree with TRBD2. V shed 7 bases and J 3 bases; nucleotides not matched to a gene: 15. This CDR3 contains 17 residues. CDR1 and CDR2 from the germline V gene are MNHEY and SVGEGT. The CDR3 protein is CASIPGPGGGGTDTQYF. DNA of the CDR3: TGTGCCAGCATCCCGGGACCGGGGGGGGGCGGAACAGATACGCAGTATTTT.

This chain connects TRBV30 to TRBJ1-5, with D possibly matching TRBD1 (5 bases). This CDR3 is built from 14 residues. Deletions cut 5 bases from V and 4 bases from J, with 15 bases between. Germline-derived CDR1 and CDR2 are GTSNPN and SVGIG (reference sequence). CDR3 DNA sequence: TGTGCCTGGGGTTTAATCCAGGGAAATCAGCCCCAGCATTTT. It encodes CAWGLIQGNQPQHF. The full variable domain, completed using reference TRBV30 and TRBJ1-5, is SQTIHQWPATLVQPVGSPLSLECTVEGTSNPNLYWYRQAAGRGLQLLFYSVGIGQISSEVPQNLSASRPQDRQFILSSKKLLLSDSGFYLCAWGLIQGNQPQHFGDGTRLSIL.

The chain combines TRBV19 with TRBJ2-1; D not resolved. Trimming took off 2 bases at V and 4 bases at J, with 6 bases between the two ends. This CDR3 contains 13 residues. The germline V gene has CDR1 LNHDA and CDR2 SQIVND (reference sequence). Here the CDR3 reads CASSIPSYNEQFF. CDR3 sequence (DNA): TGTGCCAGTAGTATACCGTCGTACAATGAGCAGTTCTTC.

This clone appeared once. The CDR3 coding sequence is TGTGCCAGCAGCTCAGGACAGGGACATTTAATTCGGGGCTACACCTTC. Protein sequence: CASSSGQGHLIRGYTF. This rearrangement joins TRBV5-4 to TRBJ1-2; 8 positions agree with TRBD1. V trimming: 3 bases; J trimming: 8 bases; junction bases outside the gene matches: 15. This CDR3 comprises 16 residues. Per germline, CDR1 SGHNT and CDR2 YYREEE (reference sequence).

The table lists this clone with a count of one. J is TRBJ1-1 and V is TRBV27; a weak D match, TRBD1 (5 bases). The CDR3 is 15 residues long. Germline V gene sequence: CDR1 MNHEY, CDR2 SMNVEV (reference sequence). V lost 5 bases and J lost 0, with 13 bases in between. The CDR3 DNA reads TGTGCCAGCAGTATACGGACACATATGAACACTGAAGCTTTCTTT. It translates to CASSIRTHMNTEAFF.

This clone was recorded only once. The chain combines TRBV10-1 with TRBJ2-1; 7 nucleotides align to TRBD1. CDR1 WNHNN and CDR2 SYGVQD come from the germline V gene (reference sequence). V lost 10 bases to trimming and J lost 8 bases; unmatched junction nucleotides: 26. The CDR3 covers 18 residues. CDR3 sequence: CATLDRDLLLPLQDEQFF. The CDR3 bases are TGCGCCACACTAGACAGGGACCTCTTACTGCCCCTCCAGGATGAGCAGTTCTTC.

The V and J genes are TRBV12-5 and TRBJ1-5; D ambiguous. The V gene's germline CDR1 is LGHNT and CDR2 FRNRAP. Trimming took off 0 bases at V and 6 bases at J, with 21 bases between the two ends. The CDR3 is made up of 18 amino acids. In DNA form, the CDR3 reads TGTGCTAGTGGTTTGGTCGTGGGCCGAGGGCCCCCAACTCAGCCCCAGCATTTT. Protein sequence: CASGLVVGRGPPTQPQHF. Variable domain in full (rest from reference TRBV12-5 and TRBJ1-5): DARVTQTPRHKVTEMGQEVTMRCQPILGHNTVFWYRQTMMQGLELLAYFRNRAPLDDSGMPKDRFSAEMPDATLATLKIQPSEPRDSAVYFCASGLVVGRGPPTQPQHFGDGTRLSIL.

The V call is TRBV6-1, the J call TRBJ2-7; 8 bases agree with TRBD1. Germline V gene lookup returns CDR1 MNHNS and CDR2 SASEGT. The CDR3 consists of 14 residues. The V segment lost 7 bases and the J segment 1 base; nucleotides outside the gene matches: 6. The CDR3 is CASIGQGGSYEQYF. The CDR3 DNA follows: TGTGCCAGCATTGGACAGGGAGGTTCCTACGAGCAGTACTTC.

This chain connects TRBV10-3 to TRBJ2-2, with a possible D match to TRBD1 (6 bases). Trimming pared 6 bases from V and 0 bases from J, leaving 8 bases between. The germline CDR1 and CDR2 sequences are ENHRY and SYGVKD. The CDR3 has 14 amino acids. The CDR3 region has the DNA TGTGCCATCAGGGGGGCAGCGAACACCGGGGAGCTGTTTTTT. Translated: CAIRGAANTGELFF.

This clone has only a few counts. The chain joins TRBV19 to TRBJ1-1; D unclear. The V end was cut by 7 bases, the J end by 5 bases, with 8 bases between. CDR1 is LNHDA, CDR2 SQIVND, per germline (reference sequence). The length of the CDR3 is 11 residues. The CDR3 loop is CASTRVTEAFF. CDR3 nucleotides: TGTGCCAGTACGAGGGTTACTGAAGCTTTCTTT.

The chain employs TRBV12-3 or TRBV12-4 and TRBJ1-1, with no clear D. The CDR3 is 13 amino acids. The V end lost 2 bases, the J end lost 4 bases, and 8 bases lay between the germline ends. Here the CDR3 DNA reads TGTGCCAGCAGTTTACGAGGGCCCACTGAAGCTTTCTTT. Residues: CASSLRGPTEAFF.

CDR3: CASSLGLRGNTEAFF. CDR3 in DNA: TGTGCCAGCAGCTTAGGCCTCCGGGGGAACACTGAAGCTTTCTTT. This chain joins TRBV13 and TRBJ1-1; unclear D gene. CDR1 is PRHDT and CDR2 is FYEKMQ in the germline V gene (reference sequence). This CDR3 spans 15 amino acids. V shed 0 bases and J shed 1 base, with 9 bases lying between them.

The chain employs TRBV9 and TRBJ1-3; D ambiguous. This CDR3 comprises 16 residues. CDR1 is SGDLS, CDR2 YYNGEE, per germline. The ends were cut back, 2 bases at V and 0 bases at J, with 12 bases in the middle. CDR3 protein: CASSVAGDPSGNTIYF. Here the CDR3 DNA reads TGTGCCAGCAGCGTCGCAGGCGACCCCTCTGGAAACACCATATATTTT.

The V and J genes are TRBV9 and TRBJ1-2; D remains ambiguous. This CDR3 region has 14 residues. V was cut by 0 bases and J by 3 bases, with 9 bases left in between. Germline-derived CDR1 and CDR2 are SGDLS and YYNGEE. CDR3 in amino acids: CASSVALEDYGYTF. The CDR3 DNA sequence: TGTGCCAGCAGCGTAGCTCTGGAGGACTATGGCTACACCTTC.

This chain links TRBV5-5 with TRBJ2-7, with no clear D. Germline V gene sequence: CDR1 SGHKS, CDR2 YYEKEE (reference sequence). Trimming took 5 bases from V and 2 from J, leaving 14 bases between them. The CDR3 extends over 14 amino acids. CDR3 sequence (DNA): TGTGCCAGCAGTGGCCAGGTGGGCACCTACGAGCAGTACTTC. Translating gives CASSGQVGTYEQYF.

This sequence joins TRBV21-1 and TRBJ1-4; TRBD1 was called by the table and not checked on the DNA. TRBV21-1 is labeled a pseudogene. The CDR3 is made up of 19 amino acids. The CDR3 region is CASSKVRMTGVPTNEKLFF. The DNA for the CDR3 is TGTGCCAGCAGCAAAGTGAGGATGACAGGGGTTCCAACTAATGAAAAACTGTTTTTT.

This clone appeared a single time. The chain employs TRBV12-3 or TRBV12-4 and TRBJ2-7, with unresolved D. This CDR3 is 12 amino acids long. Trimming took off 8 bases at V and 2 bases at J, with 10 bases between the two ends. The CDR3 DNA follows: TGTGCCAGCGGTCGCCTAACCTACGAGCAGTACTTC. Encoded protein: CASGRLTYEQYF.

The rearrangement joins TRBV7-9 to TRBJ1-1; D might be TRBD1 (5 bases). CDR1 and CDR2 (germline): SEHNR, FQNEAQ (reference sequence). Between the trimmed V and J ends, which lost 6 bases and 3 bases, there was a span of 17 bases. This CDR3 has 15 residues. Here the CDR3 DNA reads TGTGCCAGCAGTTTCCTGCTTGGGGCCCACACTGAAGCTTTCTTT. Translating gives CASSFLLGAHTEAFF.

The rearrangement links TRBV25-1 to TRBJ2-5; tentative D call: TRBD2 (5 bases). The CDR3 covers 15 residues. V gave up 3 bases and J gave up 4 bases, with 15 bases separating them. CDR1 MGHDK and CDR2 SYGVNS come from the germline V gene. CDR3 coding DNA: TGTGCCAGCAGTGATCCGGGAACCCTAAGAGAGACCCAGTACTTC. Protein sequence: CASSDPGTLRETQYF.

V usage is TRBV19 and J usage is TRBJ2-1; no definite D call. The V end was cut by 1 base, the J end by 0 bases, with 7 bases between. The CDR3 runs to 15 residues. The germline V gene encodes CDR1 LNHDA and CDR2 SQIVND (reference sequence). In nucleotides, the CDR3 is TGTGCCAGTAGTATAGGAGTTAGCTCCTACAATGAGCAGTTCTTC. Translated, it gives CASSIGVSSYNEQFF.

The chain has TRBV19 and TRBJ2-2, with 7 bases aligning to TRBD1. V gave up 6 bases and J gave up 4 bases; unmatched junction bases: 11. Germline V lookup: CDR1 LNHDA, CDR2 SQIVND (reference sequence). CDR3 length equals 16 residues. The CDR3 DNA reads TGTGCCAGTAGAATACAGGGGACCCTAATCACCGGGGAGCTGTTTTTT. Translated, it gives CASRIQGTLITGELFF. The complete variable domain, with remaining parts taken from reference TRBV19 and TRBJ2-2, reads DGGITQSPKYLFRKEGQNVTLSCEQNLNHDAMYWYRQDPGQGLRLIYYSQIVNDFQKGDIAEGYSVSREKKESFPLTVTSAQKNPTAFYLCASRIQGTLITGELFFGEGSRLTVL.

The chain links TRBV9 to TRBJ1-3; 7 bases agree with TRBD1. After removal of 0 bases from V and 0 bases from J, the junction contained 12 bases not matched to a gene. The CDR3 runs 19 residues. Per germline, CDR1 SGDLS and CDR2 YYNGEE. In nucleotides, the CDR3 is TGTGCCAGCAGCGTAGAGAGGGGACAGCCGGAGAACTCTGGAAACACCATATATTTT. This translates into CASSVERGQPENSGNTIYF.

This sequence joins TRBV20-1 and TRBJ2-3, with 14 bases aligning to TRBD2. The CDR3 covers 15 residues. V lost 3 bases and J lost 7; bases outside the gene matches: 6. The germline CDR1 and CDR2 sequences are DFQATT and SNEGSKA (reference sequence). In nucleotides, the CDR3 is TGCAGTGCTAGTAAGGGACTAGCGGGGGCAAATACGCAGTATTTT. This sequence encodes CSASKGLAGANTQYF.

V gene TRBV28 combines with J gene TRBJ1-5, with D possibly TRBD1 on 5 matching bases. Looked up from germline, CDR1 is MDHEN and CDR2 is SYDVKM. The V end was cut by 2 bases, the J end by 4 bases, with 12 bases between. This CDR3 contains 15 residues. The CDR3 DNA reads as TGTGCCAGCAGTTTAACAGGCGACCCAAATCAGCCCCAGCATTTT. As protein: CASSLTGDPNQPQHF.

This clone was observed a handful of times. The genes are TRBV24-1 and TRBJ2-7; 8 positions agree with TRBD1. The CDR3 covers 15 residues. The V segment lost 1 base and the J segment 4 bases; nucleotides outside the gene matches: 5. Germline loops: CDR1 KGHDR, CDR2 SFDVKD. CDR3 sequence (DNA): TGTGCCACCAGTGATTTCCCGCAGGGGGCTTACGAGCAGTACTTC. Amino acid sequence: CATSDFPQGAYEQYF.